This T cell receptor (beta chain) was identified in a study of T-cell memory formation after mild COVID-19. Regarding the study as a whole: CD4/CD8 balance held among clones contracting day 15 to 85, and later expanders leaned CD4+.

This CDR3 is 15 amino acids long. Per germline, CDR1 SGHTA and CDR2 FQGNSA. The ends lost 4 bases at V and 5 bases at J; junction bases unmatched: 5. TCRdb processed the 5' RACE reads anew with MiXCR; each CDR3 protein has one entry. The sample lists around 200,000 distinct CDR3 sequences; about 10% were seen once. This clonotype has ten or more counts. Antigen: not known. Source material: PBMCs or a T cell subset sorted from them (not recorded which). The clonotype was recovered from a man younger than 35 who had mild COVID-19 (a few samples of this study predate the infection). Cell type and time point are not known. This chain links TRBV7-2 with TRBJ2-3; 11 positions match TRBD2. The CDR3 DNA follows: TGTGCCAGCAGCTCCACTACTAGCGGGGGAGATACGCAGTATTTT. This encodes CASSSTTSGGDTQYF.